Listed below are T cell receptor beta chains from one sample, sequenced in a study of post-analysis software for immune sequencing data. Using its own MiXCR run on the PCR reads, TCRdb lists one record per CDR3 protein. The profile shows over 700,000 distinct CDR3 sequences, 25% to 30% of them singletons. The sequencing input was blood. Every receptor here comes from a girl aged 5-17 years with multiple sclerosis. The CDR3 runs from the conserved cysteine through the conserved F or W. Fields, in order: D gene, V gene, J gene, clone size, CDR3 protein, CDR3 DNA. A D gene is named only where the DNA matches it firmly. Size is omitted from some rows. Given values are once, few, many or a class for expanded clones.

>-|TRBV7-6|TRBJ1-4|few
CASSLVLRPTNEKLFF
TGTGCCAGCAGCTTAGTTCTCAGACCAACTAATGAAAAACTGTTTTTT
>-|TRBV4-3|TRBJ1-1|few
CASSQDPQGRTEAFF
TGCGCCAGCAGCCAAGACCCCCAGGGAAGGACTGAAGCTTTCTTT
>TRBD1|TRBV7-2|TRBJ2-5|-
CASRPTGAQETQYF
TGTGCCAGCAGACCGACAGGGGCTCAAGAGACCCAGTACTTC
>TRBD2|TRBV28|TRBJ2-7|-
CASSLPGLAGAYEQYF
TGTGCCAGCAGTTTACCGGGACTAGCGGGGGCCTACGAGCAGTACTTC
>-|TRBV29-1|TRBJ1-1|-
CSVVTYEAFF
TGCAGCGTTGTGACCTATGAGGCTTTCTTT
>-|TRBV20-1|TRBJ2-2|-
CRARKDTGELFF
TGCAGGGCTAGAAAGGACACCGGGGAGCTGTTTTTT
>-|TRBV10-3|TRBJ2-1|-
CAIGVEQRLELGEQFF
TGTGCCATCGGTGTCGAACAGCGCCTGGAGTTGGGTGAGCAGTTCTTC
>TRBD2|TRBV6-4|TRBJ2-3|-
CASSDWASGGDTQYF
TGTGCCAGCAGTGATTGGGCTAGCGGTGGGGATACGCAGTATTTT
>-|TRBV25-1|TRBJ2-7|few
CASSEFVVAAEQYF
TGTGCCAGCAGTGAATTTGTGGTAGCCGCCGAGCAGTACTTC
>TRBD1|TRBV29-1|TRBJ2-5|few
CSAWTGMGEQYF
TGCAGCGCCTGGACAGGGATGGGGGAGCAGTACTTC
>-|TRBV28|TRBJ1-2|few
CASRTGTHGYTF
TGTGCCAGCAGGACAGGCACGCATGGCTACACCTTC
>TRBD1|TRBV12-5|TRBJ1-2|few
CASGWTQGARSYGYTF
TGTGCTAGTGGTTGGACCCAGGGGGCGCGTAGCTATGGCTACACCTTC
>-|TRBV4-3|TRBJ2-1|few
CASSQEPLAANGEQFF
TGCGCCAGCAGCCAAGAACCGTTAGCGGCGAACGGTGAGCAGTTCTTC
>-|TRBV2|TRBJ1-2|-
CASRVSTNGYTF
TGTGCCAGCAGGGTCTCAACTAATGGCTACACCTTC
>TRBD1|TRBV5-1|TRBJ1-2|-
CASSPGGWGYTF
TGCGCCAGCAGCCCAGGGGGATGGGGCTACACCTTC
>-|TRBV6-2/TRBV6-3|TRBJ2-7|few
CASSGDRDGTSYEQYF
TGTGCCAGCAGCGGAGACCGGGACGGGACCTCCTACGAGCAGTACTTC
>-|TRBV11-2|TRBJ2-1|-
CASSLDLAAGQFF
TGTGCCAGCAGCTTAGATCTGGCAGCCGGGCAGTTCTTC
>TRBD2|TRBV12-3/TRBV12-4|TRBJ2-3|-
CASSPTSADADTQYF
TGTGCCAGCAGTCCGACTAGCGCAGACGCAGATACGCAGTATTTT
>-|TRBV20-1|TRBJ2-2|few
CMSGSGTGELFF
TGCATGAGCGGTTCGGGGACCGGGGAGCTGTTTTTT
>-|TRBV4-3|TRBJ1-5|-
CASSQGLGVSQPQHF
TGCGCCAGCAGCCAAGGTCTCGGGGTTAGCCAGCCCCAGCATTTT
>TRBD2|TRBV7-2|TRBJ2-7|many
CASSLAGAHEQYF
TGTGCCAGCAGTTTAGCGGGAGCCCACGAGCAGTACTTC
>TRBD2|TRBV20-1|TRBJ2-4|few
CSARDRGAGAVFRQYF
TGCAGTGCTAGAGATCGGGGAGCGGGGGCTGTTTTTCGGCAGTACTTC
>-|TRBV6-2/TRBV6-3|TRBJ1-2|few
CASSPTLTANYGYTF
TGTGCCAGCAGCCCCACCTTGACCGCAAACTATGGCTACACCTTC
>-|TRBV20-1|TRBJ2-5|many
CSVPGDLETQYF
TGCAGCGTACCGGGGGACCTAGAGACCCAGTACTTC
>-|TRBV7-2|TRBJ1-2|-
CASSFRDGRYGYTF
TGTGCCAGCAGCTTTCGGGACGGTCGCTATGGCTACACCTTC
>-|TRBV7-2|TRBJ2-1|-
CASSLGTLRGVYNEQFF
TGTGCCAGCAGCTTAGGGACCCTACGAGGGGTTTACAATGAGCAGTTCTTC